Only a few counts were recorded for the clone carrying this T cell receptor beta chain. The antigen remains undetermined. TCRdb called the reads again in MiXCR, with one record for every CDR3 protein. The sample records around 900,000 distinct CDR3 sequences, approximately 33% being singletons. This sample was included in a study of T cell repertoires in cytomegalovirus infection. Findings of the study overall: CMV-specific HLA-C-restricted TCR beta clonotypes dominated the ex vivo response.

Trimming cost V 5 bases and J 4 bases; bases outside gene matches: 5. CDR1 is MNHEY and CDR2 is SMNVEV in the germline V gene (reference sequence). The CDR3 spans 15 residues. The TCR originated in a human donor in good health (CMV status not recorded). Some clones in this sample may be carry-over from other donors' samples. Sample: cultured CD8+ T cells from PBMCs, taken from culture after CMV antigen stimulation. The gene calls are TRBV27 and TRBJ2-7; 13 positions agree with TRBD2. The CDR3 reads CASSGLAGDPYEQYF. In DNA form, the CDR3 reads TGTGCCAGCAGTGGACTAGCGGGGGACCCATACGAGCAGTACTTC.